Listed below are T cell receptor beta chains from one sample, sequenced in a study of blood T cell repertoires in COVID-19. The method was immunoSEQ multiplex PCR; TCRdb's version includes in-frame clones alone and lacks a portion of them. The sample lists 200,000 or so clones; roughly 85% were seen once. Sequenced: peripheral blood. The receptors shown here come from a man aged 50 or older who had recovered from COVID-19. Both conserved end residues are part of each CDR3. D genes are given only for firm matches. The size entry is marked missing in some rows and otherwise reads once, few, many or a size class.

clone size	V gene	D gene	J gene	CDR3 protein	CDR3 DNA
-	TRBV5-1	TRBD1	TRBJ1-3	CASSARLGQDNSGNTIYF	TGCGCCAGCAGCGCCCGCCTGGGACAGGACAACTCTGGAAACACCATATATTTT
-	TRBV19	-	TRBJ1-6	CASNHRASSYNSPLHF	TGTGCCAGCAACCACAGGGCGAGCTCCTATAATTCACCCCTCCACTTT
-	TRBV12-3/TRBV12-4	-	TRBJ2-2	CASRTGGELFF	TGTGCCAGCAGGACAGGCGGGGAGCTGTTTTTT
-	TRBV4-1	-	TRBJ2-1	CASSHGSEGSEQFF	TGCGCCAGCAGCCACGGGTCAGAGGGTAGTGAGCAGTTCTTC
-	TRBV11-2	TRBD1	TRBJ2-7	CASSYRPPTGGRDSYEQYF	TGTGCCAGCAGCTACCGTCCCCCCACAGGGGGTAGGGACTCCTACGAGCAGTACTTC
few	TRBV28	TRBD2	TRBJ2-5	CASSLWGLAGKETQYF	TGTGCCAGCAGTTTATGGGGACTAGCGGGGAAAGAGACCCAGTACTTC
-	TRBV10-1	-	TRBJ2-4	CASSESTLAGQYF	TGCGCCAGCAGTGAGTCGACACTGGCGGGGCAGTACTTC
-	TRBV4-1	-	TRBJ2-7	CASSQVAGDTHEQYF	TGCGCCAGCAGCCAAGTCGCAGGGGACACTCACGAGCAGTACTTC
-	TRBV3-1/TRBV3-2	-	TRBJ1-4	CASSQAGSVRSEKLFF	TGTGCCAGCAGCCAAGCGGGTTCGGTGAGAAGTGAAAAACTGTTTTTT
-	TRBV7-2	-	TRBJ1-3	CASSLALRTSGNTIYF	TGTGCCAGCAGCTTAGCGCTAAGGACATCCGGAAACACCATATATTTT
-	TRBV6-5	TRBD2	TRBJ2-4	CASSPRGGLIIQYF	TGTGCCAGCAGTCCCCGCGGGGGGCTTATCATTCAGTACTTC
-	TRBV7-9	-	TRBJ2-6	CASSSTGPSGANVLTF	TGTGCCAGCAGCTCGACAGGTCCCTCTGGGGCCAACGTCCTGACTTTC
-	TRBV10-1	TRBD1	TRBJ2-3	CASSEPGTGDTDTQYF	TGCGCCAGCAGTGAGCCGGGGACAGGGGATACAGATACGCAGTATTTT
-	TRBV5-1	-	TRBJ1-2	CASSLEGRGIYGYTF	TGCGCCAGCAGCTTGGAGGGCAGGGGAATCTATGGCTACACCTTC
-	TRBV5-1	-	TRBJ1-5	CASSPDWGTNQPQHF	TGCGCCAGCAGCCCCGACTGGGGGACAAATCAGCCCCAGCATTTT
once	TRBV4-2	TRBD2	TRBJ2-7	CASSQFLLAGEQESENSYEQYF	TGTGCCAGCAGCCAATTTTTGTTAGCGGGAGAGCAAGAGTCCGAAAACTCCTACGAGCAGTACTTC
-	TRBV4-1	-	TRBJ2-1	CASSPGSSYNEQFF	TGCGCCAGCAGCCCCGGGAGCTCCTACAATGAGCAGTTCTTC
-	TRBV7-8	TRBD1	TRBJ2-3	CASSMDRRDTQYF	TGTGCCAGCAGCATGGACAGGCGGGATACGCAGTATTTT
-	TRBV29-1	TRBD2	TRBJ2-4	CSVELAGGLAKNIQYF	TGCAGCGTTGAACTAGCGGGAGGGCTAGCCAAAAACATTCAGTACTTC
-	TRBV19	TRBD1	TRBJ1-5	CASSIDRAPNQPQHF	TGTGCCAGTAGCATAGACAGGGCTCCCAACCAGCCCCAGCATTTT
-	TRBV4-1	-	TRBJ1-5	CASSEGGWPYNQPQHF	TGCGCCAGCAGCGAGGGCGGATGGCCCTACAATCAGCCCCAGCATTTT
-	TRBV6-5	TRBD2	TRBJ2-1	CASTLTSGRVNEQFF	TGTGCCAGCACCCTGACTAGCGGGAGGGTAAATGAGCAGTTCTTC
once	TRBV7-6	TRBD1	TRBJ1-5	CASSPDRGLYQPQHF	TGTGCCAGCAGCCCAGACAGGGGGCTTTATCAGCCCCAGCATTTT
-	TRBV3-1/TRBV3-2	TRBD2	TRBJ2-1	CASSATSGSYNEQFF	TGTGCCAGCAGCGCGACTAGCGGGAGCTACAATGAGCAGTTCTTC
few	TRBV6-6	-	TRBJ2-7	CASSLQGNEQYF	TGTGCCAGCAGTTTACAGGGAAACGAGCAGTACTTC
once	TRBV4-1	TRBD1	TRBJ2-2	CASSQFAGTGGSNTGELFF	TGCGCCAGCAGCCAATTTGCCGGGACAGGGGGCTCGAACACCGGGGAGCTGTTTTTT
-	TRBV20-1	-	TRBJ2-3	CSASSARGKSTDTQYF	TGCAGTGCTAGTTCCGCCCGGGGTAAGAGCACAGATACGCAGTATTTT
-	TRBV21-1	-	TRBJ1-1	CASSKAPGDMNTEAFF	TGTGCCAGCAGCAAAGCGCCCGGGGACATGAACACTGAAGCTTTCTTT
once	TRBV6-5	TRBD1	TRBJ2-5	CASSIRTGGMETQYF	TGTGCCAGCAGCATAAGGACAGGGGGAATGGAGACCCAGTACTTC
-	TRBV5-5	-	TRBJ2-7	CASSLAAGIYEQYF	TGTGCCAGCAGCTTGGCCGCAGGGATTTACGAGCAGTACTTC
-	TRBV5-1	-	TRBJ1-5	CASSHGTDQPQHF	TGCGCCAGCAGCCACGGGACTGATCAGCCCCAGCATTTT
-	TRBV19	-	TRBJ2-5	CASSPLGGAYQETQYF	TGTGCCAGTAGTCCCCTCGGCGGAGCGTACCAAGAGACCCAGTACTTC
once	TRBV5-8	-	TRBJ2-6	CASSLGQGSGANVLTF	TGTGCCAGCAGCTTGGGTCAGGGCTCTGGGGCCAACGTCCTGACTTTC
-	TRBV30	TRBD1	TRBJ2-7	CALMRGRGYEQYF	TGTGCCTTGATGAGGGGGCGCGGGTACGAGCAGTACTTC
few	TRBV9	TRBD2	TRBJ2-1	CASSSGNSYNEQFF	TGTGCCAGCAGTAGCGGGAACTCCTACAATGAGCAGTTCTTC
few	TRBV7-9	TRBD2	TRBJ2-4	CASRPLALAKNIQYF	TGTGCCAGCAGACCACTAGCGCTAGCCAAAAACATTCAGTACTTC
-	TRBV9	-	TRBJ2-2	CASSYERQITGELFF	TGTGCCAGCAGCTACGAAAGACAGATAACCGGGGAGCTGTTTTTT
-	TRBV18	-	TRBJ2-4	CASSPEQRGNIQYF	TGTGCCAGCTCACCAGAGCAAAGGGGAAACATTCAGTACTTC
-	TRBV7-7	-	TRBJ2-5	CASSLSGEGETQYF	TGTGCCAGCAGCTTATCAGGGGAAGGAGAGACCCAGTACTTC
-	TRBV4-2	TRBD2	TRBJ2-1	CASSPGLADYNEQFF	TGTGCCAGCAGCCCGGGACTAGCGGATTACAATGAGCAGTTCTTC
-	TRBV7-2	TRBD2	TRBJ2-7	CASSLGLAGAWEQYF	TGTGCCAGCAGCTTAGGACTAGCGGGAGCCTGGGAGCAGTACTTC
-	TRBV15	TRBD1	TRBJ1-4	CATSMRTGASNEKLFF	TGTGCCACCAGCATGAGAACAGGGGCCTCTAATGAAAAACTGTTTTTT
-	TRBV5-1	-	TRBJ1-1	CASSLGTANTEAFF	TGCGCCAGCAGCTTGGGTACAGCCAACACTGAAGCTTTCTTT
-	TRBV19	-	TRBJ1-5	CASRYTGTRGNQPQHF	TGTGCCAGTAGATATACCGGGACTCGAGGGAATCAGCCCCAGCATTTT
once	TRBV3-1/TRBV3-2	-	TRBJ2-5	CASRPRQQETQYF	TGTGCCAGCAGACCTCGACAGCAAGAGACCCAGTACTTC
-	TRBV30	-	TRBJ1-2	CAWAEPYGYTF	TGTGCCTGGGCCGAGCCCTATGGCTACACCTTC
-	TRBV28	TRBD1	TRBJ2-4	CASSGTGGLQNIQYF	TGTGCCAGCAGTGGAACAGGGGGTTTACAAAACATTCAGTACTTC
once	TRBV24-1	TRBD1	TRBJ1-2	CATSLTGGHGYTF	TGTGCCACTAGTCTGACAGGGGGCCATGGCTACACCTTC
-	TRBV2	-	TRBJ1-6	CASSSSGNDNSPLHF	TGTGCCAGCAGTAGTTCAGGGAATGATAATTCACCCCTCCACTTT
-	TRBV28	-	TRBJ2-2	CASSPRLGSGWNTGELFF	TGTGCCAGCAGTCCCCGGTTGGGGAGCGGGTGGAACACCGGGGAGCTGTTTTTT
-	TRBV18	TRBD1	TRBJ1-5	CASSRQVAGGSNQPQHF	TGTGCCAGCTCCCGCCAGGTGGCAGGGGGCTCCAATCAGCCCCAGCATTTT
once	TRBV28	TRBD1	TRBJ1-1	CASKPQGARTEAFF	TGTGCCAGCAAACCACAGGGGGCACGAACTGAAGCTTTCTTT
-	TRBV18	-	TRBJ1-6	CASSPNLYQNNSPLHF	TGTGCCAGCTCACCTAATTTATATCAGAATAATTCACCCCTCCACTTT
-	TRBV4-2	-	TRBJ2-2	CASSRHIDGSIGELFF	TGTGCCAGCAGCCGCCACATTGACGGGAGCATCGGGGAGCTGTTTTTT